The clone carrying this TCR beta chain was seen many times. No antigen is known for it. Authors of the study amplified TCR beta CDR3 regions from RNA transcripts. HTBI primers were employed in a first-round RT-PCR of the TCR CDR3. TCRdb reprocessed the multiplex PCR reads via MiXCR and lists one record per CDR3 protein. The sample records 450,000 to 500,000 distinct CDR3 sequences, less than 25% being singletons. The sample belongs to a study of T cells in Graves' hyperthyroidism and ophthalmopathy. Notes on the study in general: Through a model of 13 V-J features, ophthalmopathy was separated from stable hyperthyroidism. Before onset, by a median of approximately 6.8 months, the model predicted ophthalmopathy. Blood also showed most of the thyroid clonotypes that were expanded above 0.001.

The PBMCs were taken from about 9.7 ml of fresh peripheral blood. The CDR3 loop spans 15 amino acids. The V and J ends lost 4 bases and 4 bases, in that order; junction bases with no gene match: 6. Germline V gene sequence: CDR1 SNHLY, CDR2 FYNNEI. The chain has TRBV2 and TRBJ2-3, with TRBD1 matching 9 bases. The clonotype comes from a woman aged 70-85 years with Graves' ophthalmopathy. Sequencing input: blood. CDR3 nucleotide sequence: TGTGCCAGCAGTGTCGCCACAGGGGGCTCAGATACGCAGTATTTT. As protein: CASSVATGGSDTQYF. The variable domain in full, with the rest retrieved from reference TRBV2 and TRBJ2-3, is EPEVTQTPSHQVTQMGQEVILRCVPISNHLYFYWYRQILGQKVEFLVSFYNNEISEKSEIFDDQFSVERPDGSNFTLKIRSTKLEDSAMYFCASSVATGGSDTQYFGPGTRLTVL.